One sample yielded the 27 T cell receptor beta chains listed below, sequenced in a study of shared clonotypes between healthy human individuals. Generated by immunoSEQ multiplex PCR, the TCRdb table keeps only in-frame clones and is missing some. The table records about 2,500,000 clones, around nine tenths of them present only once. The sample was naive CD4+ T cells sorted from blood. Subset reported: CD45RA+ positively selected. The receptors shown here come from a man aged 18 to 30 in good health.

The DNA of the CDR3 is TGCGCCAGCAGTCCACAATGGCAGATCTCCTACGAGCAGTACTTC. Translated, it gives CASSPQWQISYEQYF. V is TRBV23-1 and J is TRBJ2-7, with unresolved D. TRBV23-1 is reported as an ORF; its role is uncertain. V was trimmed by 4 bases and J by 0 bases, leaving 13 bases between them. This CDR3 comprises 15 residues.

J is TRBJ2-3 and V is TRBV23-1; 7 nucleotides agree with TRBD1. TRBV23-1 is flagged as an ORF with uncertain function. J gave up 0 bases and V 1 base, and 7 bases lay outside the gene matches. The CDR3 contains 17 residues. This chain's CDR3 is CASSQLATGVSTDTQYF. The CDR3 DNA follows: TGCGCCAGCAGTCAATTGGCTACAGGGGTGAGCACAGATACGCAGTATTTT.

The V call is TRBV6-5, the J call TRBJ2-7; a weak D match, TRBD2 (5 bases). The CDR3 is made up of 12 amino acids. From germline, CDR1 is MNHEY and CDR2 SVGAGI. The ends were cut back, 6 bases at V and 7 bases at J, with 13 bases in the middle. In DNA, the CDR3 is TGTGCCAGCAGCCCACCGGCGGGTGAGCAGTACTTC. The encoded protein is CASSPPAGEQYF.

The rearrangement joins TRBV7-2 to TRBJ2-1, with no clear D. Between the trimmed V and J ends, which lost 1 base and 6 bases, there was a span of 10 bases. Germline assignment: CDR1 SGHTA and CDR2 FQGNSA. CDR3 length: 14 amino acids. In nucleotides, the CDR3 is TGTGCCAGCAGCTTAGGAAGGACGAGCAATGAGCAGTTCTTC. Amino acid sequence: CASSLGRTSNEQFF.

The J gene is TRBJ1-5, the V gene TRBV30, with 8 bases identical to TRBD1. There are 12 residues in the CDR3. V gave up 1 base and J gave up 11 bases; unmatched junction bases: 4. Germline assignment: CDR1 GTSNPN and CDR2 SVGIG (reference sequence). Written as DNA, the CDR3 is TGTGCCTGGAGTGGAACAGGGGGGTCCCAGCATTTT. Translating gives CAWSGTGGSQHF.

This clone came up a few times. This same CDR3 is encoded by further DNA sequences in the sample. The genes are TRBV6-5 and TRBJ1-1; the match to TRBD1 covers 7 bases. The trim removed 7 bases at V and 7 bases at J, leaving 3 bases unmatched. Looked up from germline, CDR1 is MNHEY and CDR2 is SVGAGI. CDR3 length: 11 amino acids. CDR3 protein: CASNRDSEAFF. Written as DNA, the CDR3 is TGTGCCAGCAACAGGGACAGTGAAGCTTTCTTT.

V is TRBV5-6 and J is TRBJ2-5; unclear D gene. Trimming removed 5 bases from V and 4 bases from J, with 12 bases in between. This CDR3 is built from 13 residues. CDR1 and CDR2 (germline): SGHDT, YYEEEE. The CDR3 DNA sequence: TGTGCCAGCAGATTTGCTGCCGGAGAGACCCAGTACTTC. Its translation is CASRFAAGETQYF.

This sequence joins TRBV5-5 and TRBJ1-6; D is possibly TRBD1 (6 bases). V dropped 0 bases and J dropped 6 bases, with 10 bases sitting between them. Germline V gives CDR1 SGHKS, CDR2 YYEKEE (reference sequence). The CDR3 is 15 residues long. In DNA, the CDR3 is TGTGCCAGCAGCTTGGAGGGACACATTAATTCACCCCTCCACTTT. Encoded protein: CASSLEGHINSPLHF.

The chain combines TRBV30 with TRBJ2-5; D might be TRBD1 or TRBD2, each matching 5 bases. The CDR3 has 14 amino acids. Trimming removed 1 base from V and 5 bases from J, with 14 bases in between. CDR1 and CDR2 from the germline V gene are GTSNPN and SVGIG (reference sequence). The CDR3 DNA reads as TGTGCCTGGAGTGGCCAGGGACCACGGGAGACCCAGTACTTC. Amino acid sequence: CAWSGQGPRETQYF.

The rearrangement uses TRBV6-6 and TRBJ2-7; TRBD2 matches at 11 bases. Per germline, CDR1 MNHNY and CDR2 SVGAGI (reference sequence). CDR3 length equals 14 residues. V lost 6 bases, J lost 5 bases, and 6 bases stayed unmatched. The CDR3 spells CASSTSGSPHEQYF. The CDR3 coding sequence is TGTGCCAGCAGCACTAGCGGGAGTCCCCACGAGCAGTACTTC.

The V and J genes are TRBV6-9 and TRBJ2-7; 7 nucleotides match TRBD2. The junction had 3 bases not matched to a gene; V was cut back by 2 bases and J by 11 bases. This CDR3 is 11 amino acids long. Per the germline V gene, CDR1 is MNHGY and CDR2 is SVAAGI. CDR3 coding DNA: TGTGCCAGCAGTTATGGGGCGGGAGAGTACTTC. It codes for CASSYGAGEYF.

The gene calls are TRBV19 and TRBJ1-3; D gene uncertain. This CDR3 spans 14 amino acids. CDR1 and CDR2 from the germline V gene are LNHDA and SQIVND (reference sequence). Trimming removed 7 bases at V and 2 bases at J, with 12 bases between. The CDR3 here is CASTPSGAGNTIYF. The CDR3 nucleotides are TGTGCCAGTACTCCGTCAGGCGCTGGAAACACCATATATTTT.

The gene calls are TRBV6-6 and TRBJ1-1; 8 nucleotides agree with TRBD1. The CDR3 is made up of 15 amino acids. Germline V lookup: CDR1 MNHNY, CDR2 SVGAGI (reference sequence). The V segment lost 4 bases and the J segment 0 bases; nucleotides outside the gene matches: 4. The CDR3 protein is CASSWDRTLNTEAFF. CDR3 in DNA: TGTGCCAGCAGTTGGGACAGGACCCTGAACACTGAAGCTTTCTTT.

Remarks on this clone: An end of the junction differs from the germline gene, which may be a read error. The chain combines TRBV2 with TRBJ2-7; D unclear. Per the germline V gene, CDR1 is SNHLY and CDR2 is FYNNEI. CDR3 length: 10 amino acids. The CDR3 DNA follows: TGTGCCAGCAGGGAAACGGACGCGCACTTC. Protein: CASRETDAHF. The whole variable domain, remainder taken from reference TRBV2 and TRBJ2-7, is EPEVTQTPSHQVTQMGQEVILRCVPISNHLYFYWYRQILGQKVEFLVSFYNNEISEKSEIFDDQFSVERPDGSNFTLKIRSTKLEDSAMYFCASRETDAHFGPGTRLTVT.

The rearrangement links TRBV19 to TRBJ2-4, with D tentatively TRBD1 (6 bases). Deletions cut 5 bases from V and 0 bases from J, with 11 bases between. The CDR3 is made up of 15 amino acids. Germline loops: CDR1 LNHDA, CDR2 SQIVND (reference sequence). CDR3 sequence (DNA): TGTGCCAGTAGTCCCGGACAGACAGCCAAAAACATTCAGTACTTC. Protein product: CASSPGQTAKNIQYF.

This chain links TRBV30 with TRBJ2-7, with D possibly matching TRBD1 (6 bases). V lost 2 bases to trimming and J lost 6 bases, with 14 bases between them. The CDR3 totals 13 residues. CDR1 and CDR2 from the germline V gene are GTSNPN and SVGIG (reference sequence). As DNA, the CDR3 is TGTGCCTGGAGTCCTCAGGGGTGGGGCGAGCAGTACTTC. Its translation: CAWSPQGWGEQYF.

V and J are TRBV7-9 and TRBJ2-3; D remains ambiguous. V lost 0 bases and J 1 base, leaving 5 bases between the germline ends. This CDR3 spans 14 amino acids. Germline assignment: CDR1 SEHNR and CDR2 FQNEAQ (reference sequence). The CDR3 sequence: CASSLATRTDTQYF. In DNA, the CDR3 is TGTGCCAGCAGCTTAGCGACACGCACAGATACGCAGTATTTT.

V is TRBV2 and J is TRBJ1-3; D unclear. Germline V lookup: CDR1 SNHLY, CDR2 FYNNEI. V dropped 2 bases and J dropped 3 bases, with 11 bases sitting between them. The CDR3 has 15 amino acids. DNA for the CDR3: TGTGCCAGCAGTGAACGGCCTCAAGTTGGAAACACCATATATTTT. Protein sequence: CASSERPQVGNTIYF.

This rearrangement joins TRBV4-1 to TRBJ2-7, with D possibly TRBD2 on 6 matching bases. The CDR3 has 15 residues. Germline V gene sequence: CDR1 MGHRA, CDR2 YSYEKL. V was pared by 4 bases and J by 4 bases, with 17 bases between. CDR3 sequence (DNA): TGCGCCAGCAGCCTAGATGCGTGGGAGGCGTACGAGCAGTACTTC. Encoded protein: CASSLDAWEAYEQYF.

The chain couples TRBV5-6 to TRBJ2-3; D gene unclear. The CDR3 has 15 amino acids. Trimming removed 2 bases at V and 0 bases at J, with 10 bases between. The germline gives CDR1 SGHDT, CDR2 YYEEEE. CDR3 bases: TGTGCCAGCAGCTTCCTACCTACTAGCACAGATACGCAGTATTTT. This sequence encodes CASSFLPTSTDTQYF.

With regard to this clone: A junction boundary mismatches the germline segment, possibly from a read error. The chain has TRBV7-7 and TRBJ2-2; weak D call: TRBD1 (5 bases). Germline CDR1 is SSHAT and CDR2 is FNYEAQ (reference sequence). The CDR3 loop spans 15 amino acids. The CDR3 reads CASSSGAANTGELFF. The CDR3 DNA reads TGTGCTAGCAGCTCTGGGGCAGCGAACACCGGGGAGCTGTTTTTT.

This chain uses TRBV4-3 with TRBJ1-3; no firm D call. The CDR3 extends over 15 amino acids. Between the trimmed V and J ends, which lost 0 bases and 0 bases, there was a span of 6 bases. From germline, CDR1 is LGHNA and CDR2 YSLEER. CDR3 sequence (DNA): TGCGCCAGCAGCCAAGATGCCAGCTCTGGAAACACCATATATTTT. Translation gives CASSQDASSGNTIYF.

The chain links TRBV6-5 to TRBJ2-5; TRBD2 matches at 9 bases. Germline V CDR1 and CDR2: MNHEY, SVGAGI. V gave up 5 bases and J gave up 1 base; unmatched junction bases: 5. CDR3 length: 15 amino acids. CDR3: CASSPRTSAQETQYF. The DNA of the CDR3 is TGTGCCAGCAGTCCACGGACTAGCGCCCAAGAGACCCAGTACTTC.

The chain joins TRBV18 to TRBJ1-4, with 7 bases lining up with TRBD1. The ends lost 5 bases at V and 8 bases at J; junction bases unmatched: 11. The CDR3 length is 15 residues. Germline-derived CDR1 and CDR2 are KGHSH and LQKENI. CDR3: CASSTRTGQGEKLFF. The CDR3 region has the DNA TGTGCCAGCTCAACGAGGACAGGACAAGGCGAAAAACTGTTTTTT.

The V gene is TRBV10-3, the J gene TRBJ2-7; possibly TRBD1 or TRBD2 for D (7 bases each). The V gene lost 3 bases and the J gene lost 0 bases, with 12 bases spanning the gap. Germline CDR1 is ENHRY and CDR2 is SYGVKD. The CDR3 has 15 amino acids. CDR3 sequence reads: CAISDQGGPSYEQYF. The CDR3 bases are TGTGCCATCAGTGATCAGGGGGGGCCCTCCTACGAGCAGTACTTC.

This chain links TRBV7-2 with TRBJ2-2; D remains unclear. The CDR3 consists of 15 residues. Germline V CDR1 and CDR2: SGHTA, FQGNSA. V lost 1 base, J lost 6 bases, and 12 bases lay in between. CDR3 sequence (DNA): TGTGCCAGCAGCTTAGGGATAGTAGTCTCCGGGGAGCTGTTTTTT. Residues: CASSLGIVVSGELFF.

This chain connects TRBV5-1 to TRBJ2-5; 8 nucleotides align to TRBD2. CDR1 is SGHRS and CDR2 is YFSETQ in the germline V gene. The CDR3 extends over 15 amino acids. The trim removed 5 bases at V and 5 bases at J, leaving 11 bases unmatched. The CDR3 bases are TGCGCCAGCAGTCGATGGGAGGCGGGGGGTGAGACCCAGTACTTC. Translating it yields CASSRWEAGGETQYF.